Each of the 28 T cell receptor beta chains below was sequenced from the same sample in a study of T-cell reconstitution after alpha-beta-depleted transplantation in children. A library of TCRbeta sequences, prepared with unique molecular identifiers, was generated. TCRdb re-called the PCR reads through MiXCR, storing one row per CDR3 protein. The sample has about 110,000 distinct CDR3 sequences, 5% to 7% seen once. The specimen comprised PBMCs, mostly from graft donor cells, sampled 360 days after TCRalphabeta/CD19-depleted stem cell transplant. The receptor source for this set is a male patient between 2 and 15 years old who had a stem cell transplant for acute lymphoblastic leukemia, so the T cells may come from the graft donor.

This clonotype was found many times. A read error may produce the germline difference seen at one junction end. V is TRBV7-7 and J is TRBJ2-7; D call uncertain. The CDR3 contains 13 residues. Germline CDR1 SSHAT, CDR2 FNYEAQ (reference sequence). The CDR3 region is CASSLAPTDEQYF. The CDR3 coding sequence is TGTGCTAGCAGCTTAGCCCCTACGGACGAGCAGTACTTC.

This rearrangement joins TRBV27 to TRBJ2-2; D may be TRBD1 (6 bases). Deletions cut 7 bases from V and 1 base from J, with 16 bases between. Germline assignment: CDR1 MNHEY and CDR2 SMNVEV (reference sequence). CDR3 length: 16 amino acids. The CDR3 bases are TGTGCCAGCACAATGGCCAGGGGCAGGAACACCGGGGAGCTGTTTTTT. This sequence encodes CASTMARGRNTGELFF.

This clonotype was recorded many times. This sequence joins TRBV2 and TRBJ1-5; D is unclear. Germline assignment: CDR1 SNHLY and CDR2 FYNNEI. This CDR3 comprises 15 residues. V was clipped by 3 bases and J by 0 bases, with 9 bases between them. Here the CDR3 DNA reads TGTGCCAGCAGTGAGGGTAGTTATAGCAATCAGCCCCAGCATTTT. Translating gives CASSEGSYSNQPQHF.

This clonotype was counted only a few times. This chain connects TRBV7-2 to TRBJ2-2; 10 bases map to TRBD2. The CDR3 loop spans 23 amino acids. The V gene end was trimmed by 4 bases and the J gene end by 0 bases; junction bases not matched to a gene: 23. Germline loops: CDR1 SGHTA, CDR2 FQGNSA. CDR3 sequence: CASSYTVGRGSGSGGTNTGELFF. CDR3 bases: TGTGCCAGCAGCTACACTGTGGGGCGGGGTTCGGGTAGCGGGGGGACGAACACCGGGGAGCTGTTTTTT.

This clonotype was counted ten times or more. This rearrangement joins TRBV6-5 to TRBJ1-5; 10 nucleotides align to TRBD1. CDR3 length: 16 amino acids. J lost 3 bases, V lost 4 bases, and 6 bases had no gene match. In germline, CDR1 is MNHEY, CDR2 SVGAGI. The CDR3 protein is CASSLTGGAVNQPQHF. In DNA form, the CDR3 reads TGTGCCAGCAGTTTGACAGGGGGCGCGGTCAATCAGCCCCAGCATTTT.

This clonotype was observed a handful of times. The rearrangement joins TRBV2 to TRBJ1-4; D possibly corresponds to TRBD1 (6 bases). CDR3 length: 19 amino acids. The germline V gene encodes CDR1 SNHLY and CDR2 FYNNEI. Trimming removed 0 bases from V and 1 base from J, with 18 bases in between. The CDR3 loop reads CASSEARGAPVETNEKLFF. For the CDR3, the DNA is TGTGCCAGCAGTGAAGCGCGGGGGGCGCCGGTAGAAACTAATGAAAAACTGTTTTTT.

This clonotype was counted many times. The V gene is TRBV9, the J gene TRBJ2-2; 14 positions agree with TRBD2. J was trimmed by 7 bases and V by 6 bases; bases with no gene match: 8. The CDR3 is 16 amino acids. The germline V gene has CDR1 SGDLS and CDR2 YYNGEE. CDR3 nucleotide sequence: TGTGCCAGCACCTCGGGACTAGCGGGAGAGGGCGGGGAGCTGTTTTTT. It specifies CASTSGLAGEGGELFF.

This clonotype was seen more than once but under ten times. The V gene is TRBV4-1, the J gene TRBJ2-7; no clear D gene. The ends were cut back, 4 bases at V and 7 bases at J, with 11 bases in the middle. CDR3 length: 12 residues. Germline V CDR1 and CDR2: MGHRA, YSYEKL. CDR3 sequence: CASSPDGLEQYF. CDR3 DNA sequence: TGCGCCAGCAGCCCTGACGGTTTGGAGCAGTACTTC.

The rearrangement links TRBV5-1 to TRBJ1-4; 12 positions match TRBD1. Germline trimming cut 0 bases from V and 8 bases from J; bases unmatched to any gene: 5. The CDR3 contains 16 residues. Germline CDR1 is SGHRS and CDR2 is YFSETQ. The CDR3 loop reads CASSLVRGTGGEKLFF. The CDR3 DNA reads TGCGCCAGCAGCTTGGTCCGAGGGACAGGGGGCGAAAAACTGTTTTTT.

This clonotype was observed many times. V usage is TRBV7-9 and J usage is TRBJ1-1; 7 positions agree with TRBD1. CDR3 size: 14 residues. Trimming at V came to 0 bases and at J to 4 bases, leaving 2 bases not matched to a gene. Looked up from germline, CDR1 is SEHNR and CDR2 is FQNEAQ (reference sequence). The CDR3 protein is CASSLARGRTEAFF. The CDR3 bases are TGTGCCAGCAGCTTAGCAAGGGGGCGCACTGAAGCTTTCTTT.

This clonotype turned up a few times. The chain links TRBV7-2 to TRBJ1-2, with D perhaps matching TRBD1 (6 bases). Germline V CDR1 and CDR2: SGHTA, FQGNSA. The CDR3 runs to 14 residues. Trimming pared 5 bases from V and 7 bases from J, leaving 17 bases between. CDR3 bases: TGTGCCAGCAGCCCTTTGGGGGGCGCGGCTGGCTACACCTTC. Protein: CASSPLGGAAGYTF.

This clonotype occurred a few times. This chain joins TRBV5-6 and TRBJ2-7, with D possibly being TRBD2 (5 bases). V was trimmed by 4 bases and J by 12 bases, leaving 14 bases between them. The CDR3 is 11 residues long. Germline assignment: CDR1 SGHDT and CDR2 YYEEEE. Here the CDR3 DNA reads TGTGCCAGCAGCGCCAGCGGTTTTTGGTACTTC. Translated: CASSASGFWYF.

In this sample, this clonotype turned up many times. This chain links TRBV24-1 with TRBJ2-1; D may be TRBD2 (5 bases). Trimming took 5 bases from V and 9 from J, leaving 22 bases between them. CDR3 length equals 16 residues. Germline CDR1 and CDR2: KGHDR and SFDVKD. The CDR3 sequence: CATSVSGAVEDGEQFF. The CDR3 DNA reads as TGTGCCACCAGTGTCTCCGGAGCGGTCGAAGATGGTGAGCAGTTCTTC.

This clonotype has at least ten counts. V is TRBV29-1 and J is TRBJ2-5; 8 bases agree with TRBD1. CDR3 length equals 14 residues. Germline-derived CDR1 and CDR2 are SQVTM and ANQGSEA. V lost 7 bases, J lost 5 bases, and 12 bases stayed unmatched. The CDR3 DNA reads as TGCAGCGCAGATGCCGGGACAGGCGGGGAGACCCAGTACTTC. This translates into CSADAGTGGETQYF.

This clonotype was picked up many times. CDR3 region: CSVPGQGFYNEQFF. CDR3 coding DNA: TGCAGCGTTCCGGGACAGGGTTTCTACAATGAGCAGTTCTTC. The chain joins TRBV29-1 to TRBJ2-1; 9 nucleotides agree with TRBD1. Unmatched junction bases numbered 5, after V lost 5 bases and J lost 3 bases. Germline assignment: CDR1 SQVTM and CDR2 ANQGSEA. The length of the CDR3 is 14 residues.

This clonotype was seen many times. The chain joins TRBV4-3 to TRBJ2-7, with a possible D match to TRBD1 (5 bases). Trimming took off 0 bases at V and 4 bases at J, with 13 bases between the two ends. Germline V gene lookup returns CDR1 LGHNA and CDR2 YSLEER. This CDR3 has 15 amino acids. The CDR3 region is CASSQEDRQRYEQYF. In DNA form, the CDR3 reads TGCGCCAGCAGCCAAGAGGATCGACAGAGATACGAGCAGTACTTC.

This clonotype has at least ten counts. The genes are TRBV20-1 and TRBJ2-5, with TRBD1 matching over 8 bases. Unmatched junction bases numbered 7, after V lost 3 bases and J lost 4 bases. This CDR3 has 14 residues. CDR1 is DFQATT and CDR2 is SNEGSKA in the germline V gene (reference sequence). As DNA, the CDR3 is TGCAGTGCTAGTTCCAGGGGGCGGCGAGAGACCCAGTACTTC. Its protein is CSASSRGRRETQYF.

This clonotype appeared many times. V gene TRBV10-3 combines with J gene TRBJ2-7; D gene unclear. Germline lookup yields CDR1 ENHRY and CDR2 SYGVKD. Trimming cost V 6 bases and J 2 bases, with 11 bases left between them. The CDR3 has 13 residues. CDR3 nucleotide sequence: TGTGCCATCAGACCGGACCCCACCTACGAGCAGTACTTC. Amino acids: CAIRPDPTYEQYF.

In its sample, this clonotype was seen many times. V and J are TRBV27 and TRBJ2-3, with 11 bases matching TRBD2. The CDR3 runs to 17 residues. Trimming at V came to 6 bases and at J to 1 base, leaving 9 bases not matched to a gene. CDR1 MNHEY and CDR2 SMNVEV come from the germline V gene (reference sequence). CDR3 sequence reads: CASRVLAGDGGTDTQYF. For the CDR3, the DNA is TGTGCCAGCAGAGTACTAGCGGGAGATGGGGGCACAGATACGCAGTATTTT.

This clonotype came up many times. This rearrangement joins TRBV29-1 to TRBJ2-1, with 11 positions matching TRBD2. The CDR3 loop spans 16 amino acids. Germline V gene data show CDR1 as SQVTM and CDR2 as ANQGSEA. V lost 5 bases and J lost 8; bases outside the gene matches: 14. In nucleotides, the CDR3 is TGCAGCGTTAAACCGCCTACTAGCGGGAGAAGGCATGAGCAGTTCTTC. It specifies CSVKPPTSGRRHEQFF.

The sample holds many counts of this clonotype. The rearrangement joins TRBV6-5 to TRBJ2-1; no firm D call. V was pared by 6 bases and J by 3 bases, with 15 bases between. The CDR3 covers 15 residues. Germline V CDR1 and CDR2: MNHEY, SVGAGI. The CDR3 here is CASSQDEMDYNEQFF. The CDR3 coding sequence is TGTGCCAGCAGCCAGGATGAGATGGACTACAATGAGCAGTTCTTC.

The rearrangement uses TRBV7-6 and TRBJ2-7, with TRBD2 identical over 10 bases. The CDR3 is made up of 12 amino acids. Per germline, CDR1 SGHVS and CDR2 FNYEAQ. The V and J ends lost 4 bases and 12 bases, in that order; junction bases with no gene match: 6. The CDR3 loop is CASSSAGGPLYF. Written as DNA, the CDR3 is TGTGCCAGCAGCTCAGCGGGAGGGCCTCTGTACTTC.

The chain has TRBV18 and TRBJ2-7; 7 nucleotides line up with TRBD1. With V trimmed by 8 bases and J by 7 bases, 14 bases remained unmatched. This CDR3 contains 14 residues. Per germline, CDR1 KGHSH and CDR2 LQKENI. For the CDR3, the DNA is TGTGCCAGCCAACCGGACAGGCTGAGGGGTGAGCAGTACTTC. Translating it yields CASQPDRLRGEQYF.

This clonotype was seen ten or more times. The CDR3 region is CASSQDWDSGPEQYF. The CDR3 nucleotides are TGCGCCAGCAGCCAAGATTGGGATAGCGGGCCCGAGCAGTACTTC. The V call is TRBV4-3, the J call TRBJ2-7, with 7 bases that match TRBD2. V shed 0 bases and J 6 bases; nucleotides not matched to a gene: 8. The CDR3 has 15 amino acids. Per the germline V gene, CDR1 is LGHNA and CDR2 is YSLEER.

This clonotype was counted many times. V and J are TRBV11-3 and TRBJ2-7, with 14 bases fitting TRBD2. V was pared by 5 bases and J by 1 base, with 4 bases of the junction left unmatched. The CDR3 is 16 amino acids. Germline CDR1 and CDR2: SGHNT and YENEEA. CDR3 protein: CASSRLAGGQSYEQYF. DNA of the CDR3: TGTGCCAGCAGCCGACTAGCGGGGGGGCAATCCTACGAGCAGTACTTC.

This clonotype occurred many times. The chain carries TRBV25-1 and TRBJ1-4; D not certain. V lost 7 bases, J lost 7 bases, and 10 bases lay in between. The CDR3 runs to 12 residues. In germline, CDR1 is MGHDK, CDR2 SYGVNS. The CDR3 spells CASNGWSEKLFF. The CDR3 DNA sequence: TGTGCCAGCAACGGGTGGAGTGAAAAACTGTTTTTT.

This clonotype was counted at least ten times. This rearrangement joins TRBV11-1 to TRBJ1-2; TRBD1 agrees at 8 bases. Per the germline V gene, CDR1 is SGHAT and CDR2 is FQDESV (reference sequence). V trimming: 1 base; J trimming: 3 bases; junction bases outside the gene matches: 13. The CDR3 sequence is 18 residues long. CDR3 bases: TGTGCCAGCAGCTTAGAAGGAAGCCGTCCAGGGGGCCACTATGGCTACACCTTC. Translation gives CASSLEGSRPGGHYGYTF.

This clonotype was counted only a few times. CDR3 residues: CASSRTPQGASTDTQYF. The CDR3 region has the DNA TGCGCCAGCAGCAGAACCCCTCAGGGGGCCAGCACAGATACGCAGTATTTT. The rearrangement uses TRBV5-1 and TRBJ2-3; 8 bases agree with TRBD1. This CDR3 region has 17 residues. V dropped 4 bases and J dropped 0; count of bases not matched to a gene: 10. The germline V gene has CDR1 SGHRS and CDR2 YFSETQ.